This entry lists 15 T cell receptor beta chains sequenced from one sample in a study of OX40 agonist ivuxolimab in advanced cancers. Produced via immunoSEQ multiplex PCR; TCRdb's table is partial and in-frame only. The sample holds around 80,000 clones, approximately 78% seen once. Sequences were derived from CD4+ or CD8+ T cells sorted from blood, sampled in a trial of the OX40 agonist ivuxolimab. Receptor source: an adult with an advanced solid tumor such as melanoma, head and neck, liver or kidney cancer.

This rearrangement joins TRBV2 to TRBJ2-1, with a weak D call TRBD1 (6 bases). Germline CDR1 and CDR2: SNHLY and FYNNEI. Trimming removed 3 bases at V and 4 bases at J, with 16 bases between. CDR3 length equals 16 residues. CDR3 DNA sequence: TGTGCCAGCAGTGACAGGGGAAGGGTCGGGTACAATGAGCAGTTCTTC. It codes for CASSDRGRVGYNEQFF.

The chain employs TRBV28 and TRBJ1-5, with D maybe TRBD1 (5 bases). Germline lookup yields CDR1 MDHEN and CDR2 SYDVKM. V gave up 6 bases and J gave up 11 bases, with 14 bases separating them. This CDR3 is 12 amino acids long. CDR3 DNA: TGTGCCAGCAGGGGGACCATGAAAGCCCAGCATTTT. Encoded protein: CASRGTMKAQHF. The full variable domain, rest sourced from reference TRBV28 and TRBJ1-5, is DVKVTQSSRYLVKRTGEKVFLECVQDMDHENMFWYRQDPGLGLRLIYFSYDVKMKEKGDIPEGYSVSREKKERFSLILESASTNQTSMYLCASRGTMKAQHFGDGTRLSIL.

The rearrangement joins TRBV5-1 to TRBJ2-2; D tentatively fits TRBD1 or TRBD2 (5 bases each). The CDR3 loop spans 13 amino acids. V was clipped by 1 base and J by 6 bases, with 7 bases between them. CDR1 SGHRS and CDR2 YFSETQ come from the germline V gene. CDR3 in DNA: TGCGCCAGCAGCTTGCTGGGGGCCGGGGAGCTGTTTTTT. It yields the protein CASSLLGAGELFF.

This chain connects TRBV5-1 to TRBJ1-5; D unclear. The CDR3 is made up of 13 amino acids. Per the germline V gene, CDR1 is SGHRS and CDR2 is YFSETQ. V lost 5 bases to trimming and J lost 9 bases, with 15 bases between them. The chain's CDR3 is CASRRTNLRPQHF. Here the CDR3 DNA reads TGCGCCAGCAGGAGGACCAATCTTCGGCCCCAGCATTTT.

In its sample, this clone was seen once. The rearrangement links TRBV28 to TRBJ2-7; D remains unclear. The CDR3 has 11 amino acids. The V gene's germline CDR1 is MDHEN and CDR2 SYDVKM. V was clipped by 5 bases and J by 5 bases, with 7 bases between them. Written as DNA, the CDR3 is TGTGCCAGCAGTATCCTGAACGAGCAGTACTTC. Translating it yields CASSILNEQYF.

This clone was counted once. The V gene is TRBV14, the J gene TRBJ1-4; D possibly corresponds to TRBD1 (6 bases). Germline assignment: CDR1 SGHDN and CDR2 FVKESK. The CDR3 covers 12 residues. V lost 7 bases and J lost 8, with 11 bases in between. CDR3 loop: CASTRQEEKLFF. CDR3 coding DNA: TGTGCCAGCACCCGACAGGAGGAAAAACTGTTTTTT. Looking up the rest from reference TRBV14 and TRBJ1-4 gives the full variable domain: EAGVTQFPSHSVIEKGQTVTLRCDPISGHDNLYWYRRVMGKEIKFLLHFVKESKQDESGMPNNRFLAERTGGTYSTLKVQPAELEDSGVYFCASTRQEEKLFFGSGTQLSVL.

CDR3 loop: CASSRRFTDTQYF. The CDR3 DNA follows: TGTGCCAGCAGCCGCCGGTTCACAGATACGCAGTATTTT. The chain has TRBV11-1 and TRBJ2-3, with unresolved D. V lost 5 bases to trimming and J lost 2 bases, with 8 bases between them. Germline CDR1 SGHAT, CDR2 FQDESV (reference sequence). The CDR3 has 13 amino acids.

The genes are TRBV19 and TRBJ1-3; unclear D gene. The CDR3 length is 16 residues. The V end lost 5 bases, the J end lost 2 bases, and 16 bases lay between the germline ends. Looked up from germline, CDR1 is LNHDA and CDR2 is SQIVND (reference sequence). This CDR3 reads CASSGRTGTAGNTIYF. The DNA of the CDR3 is TGTGCCAGTAGTGGCCGGACGGGAACCGCTGGAAACACCATATATTTT.

This chain links TRBV2 with TRBJ1-6; 10 bases are a match to TRBD1. The CDR3 is 20 residues long. After removal of 6 bases from V and 4 bases from J, the junction contained 18 bases not matched to a gene. The germline V gene encodes CDR1 SNHLY and CDR2 FYNNEI. CDR3 sequence (DNA): TGTGCCAGCAGGAGAGGGGGTCCGGGACAGGGGCGGGTGTATAATTCACCCCTCCACTTT. This translates into CASRRGGPGQGRVYNSPLHF.

The rearrangement joins TRBV11-2 to TRBJ1-2, with TRBD1 matching over 7 bases. Germline CDR1 reads SGHAT; CDR2 reads FQNNGV. CDR3 size: 14 residues. Germline trimming cut 4 bases from V and 8 bases from J; bases unmatched to any gene: 10. The CDR3: CASSSNWDSDGYTF. The CDR3 DNA follows: TGTGCCAGCAGCTCTAACTGGGACAGTGACGGCTACACCTTC.

The chain combines TRBV15 with TRBJ2-1; 7 positions match TRBD2. The V gene's germline CDR1 is LNHNV and CDR2 YYDKDF (reference sequence). Trimming removed 1 base from V and 7 bases from J; junction bases left unmatched: 13. This CDR3 is 17 amino acids long. The CDR3 is CATSRGGLAALGNEQFF. DNA of the CDR3: TGTGCCACCAGCAGAGGGGGTCTAGCGGCCCTTGGGAATGAGCAGTTCTTC.

The chain uses TRBV7-3 and TRBJ2-6, with 8 positions matching TRBD1. Germline values: CDR1 SGHTA, CDR2 FQGTGA. V shed 5 bases, J shed 2 bases, and the junction held 2 bases outside the gene matches. The CDR3 totals 15 residues. The CDR3 sequence: CASSPTGAGANVLTF. In DNA, the CDR3 is TGTGCCAGCAGCCCGACAGGGGCTGGGGCCAACGTCCTGACTTTC.

The chain recombines TRBV5-1 with TRBJ2-3; no reliable D call. The CDR3 is 14 amino acids. Germline CDR1 reads SGHRS; CDR2 reads YFSETQ. V was pared by 4 bases and J by 8 bases, with 17 bases between. CDR3 sequence (DNA): TGCGCCAGCAGCGCCCCACCCCCCCGGGTTACGCAGTATTTT. Encoded protein: CASSAPPPRVTQYF.

The chain employs TRBV7-9 and TRBJ2-5, with no clear D. V was shortened by 5 bases and J by 4 bases, with 8 bases between the two germline ends. This CDR3 is built from 12 residues. Germline-derived CDR1 and CDR2 are SEHNR and FQNEAQ (reference sequence). The CDR3 nucleotides are TGTGCCAGCAGCGGGGTTTCAGAGACCCAGTACTTC. Its translation is CASSGVSETQYF.

The chain couples TRBV5-5 to TRBJ2-6, with D hard to call. The V end lost 2 bases, the J end lost 0 bases, and 6 bases lay between the germline ends. Germline CDR1 SGHKS, CDR2 YYEKEE (reference sequence). This CDR3 region has 15 residues. CDR3 DNA sequence: TGTGCCAGCAGCTTCTGGGGCTCTGGGGCCAACGTCCTGACTTTC. Protein: CASSFWGSGANVLTF.